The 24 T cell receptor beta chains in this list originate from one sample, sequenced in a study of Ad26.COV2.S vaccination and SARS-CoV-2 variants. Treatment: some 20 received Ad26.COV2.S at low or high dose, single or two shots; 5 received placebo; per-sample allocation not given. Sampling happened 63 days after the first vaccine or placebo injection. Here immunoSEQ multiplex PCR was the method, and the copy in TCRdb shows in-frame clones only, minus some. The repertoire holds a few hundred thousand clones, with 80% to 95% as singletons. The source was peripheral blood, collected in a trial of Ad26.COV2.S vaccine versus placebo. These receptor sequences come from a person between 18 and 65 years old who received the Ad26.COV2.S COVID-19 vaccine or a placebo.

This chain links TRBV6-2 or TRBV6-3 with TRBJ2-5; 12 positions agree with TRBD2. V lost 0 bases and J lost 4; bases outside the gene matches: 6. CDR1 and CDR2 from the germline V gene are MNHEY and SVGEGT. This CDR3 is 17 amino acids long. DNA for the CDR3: TGTGCCAGCAGTTACTCGCTGTCTAGCGGGAGGGGAGAGACCCAGTACTTC. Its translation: CASSYSLSSGRGETQYF.

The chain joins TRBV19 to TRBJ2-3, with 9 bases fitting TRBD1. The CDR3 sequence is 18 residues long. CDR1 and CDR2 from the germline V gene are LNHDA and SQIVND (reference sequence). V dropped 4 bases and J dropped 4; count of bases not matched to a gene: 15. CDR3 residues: CASSSPGQGVSLADTQYF. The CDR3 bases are TGTGCCAGTAGTAGTCCGGGACAGGGCGTAAGTTTGGCAGATACGCAGTATTTT. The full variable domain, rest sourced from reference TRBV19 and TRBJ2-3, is DGGITQSPKYLFRKEGQNVTLSCEQNLNHDAMYWYRQDPGQGLRLIYYSQIVNDFQKGDIAEGYSVSREKKESFPLTVTSAQKNPTAFYLCASSSPGQGVSLADTQYFGPGTRLTVL.

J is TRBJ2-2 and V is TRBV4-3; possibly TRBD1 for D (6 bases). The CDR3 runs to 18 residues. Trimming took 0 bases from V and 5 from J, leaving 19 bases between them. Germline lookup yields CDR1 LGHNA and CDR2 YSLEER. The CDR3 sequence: CASSQDLRAGARTGELFF. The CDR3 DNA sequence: TGCGCCAGCAGCCAAGATTTAAGGGCAGGGGCTAGGACCGGGGAGCTGTTTTTT.

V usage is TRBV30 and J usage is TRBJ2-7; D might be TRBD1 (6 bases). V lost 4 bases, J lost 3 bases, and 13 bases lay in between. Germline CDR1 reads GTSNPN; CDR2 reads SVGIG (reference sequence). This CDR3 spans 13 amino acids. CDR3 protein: CAWTRTVGYEQYF. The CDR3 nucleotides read TGTGCCTGGACCCGGACAGTAGGCTACGAGCAGTACTTC.

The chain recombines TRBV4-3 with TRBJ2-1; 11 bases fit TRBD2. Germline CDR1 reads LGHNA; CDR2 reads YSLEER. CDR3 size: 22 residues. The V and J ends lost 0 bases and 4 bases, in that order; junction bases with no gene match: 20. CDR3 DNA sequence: TGCGCCAGCAGCCAAGATTTCCCGGGACTAGCGGCGGTTCTGGATTCTTACAATGAGCAGTTCTTC. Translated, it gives CASSQDFPGLAAVLDSYNEQFF.

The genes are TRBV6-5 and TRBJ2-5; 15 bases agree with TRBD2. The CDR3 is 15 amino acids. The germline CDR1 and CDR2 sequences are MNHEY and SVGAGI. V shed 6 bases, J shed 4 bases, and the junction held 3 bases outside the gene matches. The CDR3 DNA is TGTGCCAGCAGAAGGACTAGCGGGAGGGGAGAGACCCAGTACTTC. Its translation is CASRRTSGRGETQYF.

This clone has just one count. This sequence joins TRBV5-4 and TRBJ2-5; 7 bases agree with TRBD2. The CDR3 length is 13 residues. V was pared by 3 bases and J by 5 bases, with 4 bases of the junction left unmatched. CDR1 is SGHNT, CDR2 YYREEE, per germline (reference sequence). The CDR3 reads CASSWTREETQYF. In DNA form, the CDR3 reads TGTGCCAGCAGCTGGACTAGAGAGGAGACCCAGTACTTC. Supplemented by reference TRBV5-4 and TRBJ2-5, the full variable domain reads ETGVTQSPTHLIKTRGQQVTLRCSSQSGHNTVSWYQQALGQGPQFIFQYYREEENGRGNFPPRFSGLQFPNYSSELNVNALELDDSALYLCASSWTREETQYFGPGTRLLVL.

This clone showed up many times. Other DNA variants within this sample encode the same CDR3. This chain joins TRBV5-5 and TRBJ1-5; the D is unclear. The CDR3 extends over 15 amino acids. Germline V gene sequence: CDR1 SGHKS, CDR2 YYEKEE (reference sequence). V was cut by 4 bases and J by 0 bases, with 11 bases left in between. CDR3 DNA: TGTGCCAGCAGCCTATACGCCTATAGCAATCAGCCCCAGCATTTT. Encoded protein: CASSLYAYSNQPQHF. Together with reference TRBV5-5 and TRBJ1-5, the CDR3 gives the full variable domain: DAGVTQSPTHLIKTRGQQVTLRCSPISGHKSVSWYQQVLGQGPQFIFQYYEKEERGRGNFPDRFSARQFPNYSSELNVNALLLGDSALYLCASSLYAYSNQPQHFGDGTRLSIL.

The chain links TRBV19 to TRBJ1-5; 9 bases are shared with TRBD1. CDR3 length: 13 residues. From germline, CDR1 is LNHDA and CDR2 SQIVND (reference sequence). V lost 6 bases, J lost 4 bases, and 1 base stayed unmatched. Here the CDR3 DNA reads TGTGCCAGTAGACAGGGGGCAAATCAGCCCCAGCATTTT. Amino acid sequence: CASRQGANQPQHF.

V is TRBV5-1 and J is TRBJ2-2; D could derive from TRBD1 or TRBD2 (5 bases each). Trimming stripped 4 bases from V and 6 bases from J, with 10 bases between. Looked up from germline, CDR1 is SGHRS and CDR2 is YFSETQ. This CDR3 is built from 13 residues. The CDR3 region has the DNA TGCGCCAGCAGCCCGGGGCAGGCCGGGGAGCTGTTTTTT. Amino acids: CASSPGQAGELFF.

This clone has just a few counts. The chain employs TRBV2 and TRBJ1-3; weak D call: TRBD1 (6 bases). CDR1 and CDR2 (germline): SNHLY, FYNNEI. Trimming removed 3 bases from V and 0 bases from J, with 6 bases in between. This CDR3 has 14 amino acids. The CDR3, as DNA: TGTGCCAGCAGTGAGGGACACTCTGGAAACACCATATATTTT. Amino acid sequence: CASSEGHSGNTIYF.

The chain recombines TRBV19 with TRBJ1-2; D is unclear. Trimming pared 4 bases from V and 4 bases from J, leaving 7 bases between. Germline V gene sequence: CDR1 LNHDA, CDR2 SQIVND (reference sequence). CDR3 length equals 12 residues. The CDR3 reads CASSSAVYGYTF. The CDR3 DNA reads TGTGCCAGTAGTAGCGCAGTCTATGGCTACACCTTC.

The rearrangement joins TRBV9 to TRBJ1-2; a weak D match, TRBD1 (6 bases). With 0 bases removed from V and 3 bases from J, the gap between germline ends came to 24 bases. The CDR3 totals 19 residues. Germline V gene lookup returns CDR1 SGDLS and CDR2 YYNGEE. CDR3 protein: CASSVGRGAKPPLYYGYTF. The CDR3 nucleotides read TGTGCCAGCAGCGTAGGTAGGGGGGCGAAACCACCCCTCTACTATGGCTACACCTTC.

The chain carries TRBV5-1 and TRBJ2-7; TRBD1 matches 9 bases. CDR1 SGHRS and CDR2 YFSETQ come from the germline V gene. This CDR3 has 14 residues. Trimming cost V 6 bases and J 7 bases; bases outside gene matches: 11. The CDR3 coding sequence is TGCGCCAGCATGTCCGGGACAGGGTTCGGTGAGCAGTACTTC. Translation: CASMSGTGFGEQYF.

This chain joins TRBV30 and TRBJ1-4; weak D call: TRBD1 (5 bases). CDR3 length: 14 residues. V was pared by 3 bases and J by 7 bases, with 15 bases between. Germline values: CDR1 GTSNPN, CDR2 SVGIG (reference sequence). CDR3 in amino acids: CAWRTGGAGEKLFF. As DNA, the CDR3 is TGTGCCTGGAGAACGGGCGGGGCAGGTGAAAAACTGTTTTTT.

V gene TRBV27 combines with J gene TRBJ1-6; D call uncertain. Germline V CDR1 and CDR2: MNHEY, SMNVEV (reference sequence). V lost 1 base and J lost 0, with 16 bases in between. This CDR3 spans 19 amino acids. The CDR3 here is CASSLFRAWNSSYNSPLHF. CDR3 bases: TGTGCCAGCAGTTTATTTCGGGCCTGGAACAGCTCCTATAATTCACCCCTCCACTTT.

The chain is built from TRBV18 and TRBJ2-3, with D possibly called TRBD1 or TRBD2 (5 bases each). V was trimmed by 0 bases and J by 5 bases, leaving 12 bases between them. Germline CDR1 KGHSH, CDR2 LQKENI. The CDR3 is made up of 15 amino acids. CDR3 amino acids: CASSPPRGEGDTQYF. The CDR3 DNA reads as TGTGCCAGCTCACCACCGAGGGGCGAAGGAGATACGCAGTATTTT.

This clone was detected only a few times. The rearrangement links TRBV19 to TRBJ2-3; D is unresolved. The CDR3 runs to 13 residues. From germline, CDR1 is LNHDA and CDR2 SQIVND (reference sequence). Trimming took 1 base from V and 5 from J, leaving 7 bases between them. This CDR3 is CASSIGSQDTQYF. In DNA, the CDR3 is TGTGCCAGTAGTATAGGGTCTCAAGATACGCAGTATTTT. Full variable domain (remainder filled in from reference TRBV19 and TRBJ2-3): DGGITQSPKYLFRKEGQNVTLSCEQNLNHDAMYWYRQDPGQGLRLIYYSQIVNDFQKGDIAEGYSVSREKKESFPLTVTSAQKNPTAFYLCASSIGSQDTQYFGPGTRLTVL.

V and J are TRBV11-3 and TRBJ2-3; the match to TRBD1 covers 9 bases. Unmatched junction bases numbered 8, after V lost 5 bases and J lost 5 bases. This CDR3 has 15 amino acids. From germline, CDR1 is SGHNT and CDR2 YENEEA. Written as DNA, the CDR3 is TGTGCCAGCAGCCCAAGACAGGGGGTGGGAGATACGCAGTATTTT. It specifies CASSPRQGVGDTQYF. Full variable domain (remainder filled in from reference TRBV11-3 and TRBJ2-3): EAGVVQSPRYKIIEKKQPVAFWCNPISGHNTLYWYLQNLGQGPELLIRYENEEAVDDSQLPKDRFSAERLKGVDSTLKIQPAELGDSAVYLCASSPRQGVGDTQYFGPGTRLTVL.

CDR3 loop: CASSTKPRGTRYGYTF. In DNA, the CDR3 is TGTGCCAGTAGTACCAAACCCCGGGGCACCCGCTATGGCTACACCTTC. V is TRBV19 and J is TRBJ1-2, with D maybe TRBD1 (5 bases). Germline V gene data show CDR1 as LNHDA and CDR2 as SQIVND (reference sequence). With 4 bases removed from V and 4 bases from J, the gap between germline ends came to 19 bases. CDR3 length: 16 residues.

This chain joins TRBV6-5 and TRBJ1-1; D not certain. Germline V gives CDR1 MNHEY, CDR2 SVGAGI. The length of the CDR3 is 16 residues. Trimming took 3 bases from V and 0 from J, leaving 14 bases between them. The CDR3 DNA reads TGTGCCAGCAGTTATTTGAGGGTCGAAATGAACACTGAAGCTTTCTTT. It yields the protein CASSYLRVEMNTEAFF.

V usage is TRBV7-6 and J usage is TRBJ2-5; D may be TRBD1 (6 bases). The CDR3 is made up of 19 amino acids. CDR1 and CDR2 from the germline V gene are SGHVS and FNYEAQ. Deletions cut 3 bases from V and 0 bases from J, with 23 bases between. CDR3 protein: CASSFGTQGTGIYQETQYF. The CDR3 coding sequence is TGTGCCAGCAGCTTTGGGACACAGGGCACGGGAATTTACCAAGAGACCCAGTACTTC.

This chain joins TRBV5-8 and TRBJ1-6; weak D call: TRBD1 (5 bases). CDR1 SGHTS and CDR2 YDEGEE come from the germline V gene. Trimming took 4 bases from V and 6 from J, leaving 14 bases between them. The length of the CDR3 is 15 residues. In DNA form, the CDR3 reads TGTGCCAGCAGCCGCCCGGGGGGGAGTAATTCACCCCTCCACTTT. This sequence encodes CASSRPGGSNSPLHF.

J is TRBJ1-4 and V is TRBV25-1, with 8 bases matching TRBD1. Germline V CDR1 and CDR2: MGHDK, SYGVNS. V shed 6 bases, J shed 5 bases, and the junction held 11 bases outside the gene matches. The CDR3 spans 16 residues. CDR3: CASSPSSGQENEKLFF. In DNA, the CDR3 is TGTGCCAGCAGCCCGAGTTCGGGACAGGAGAATGAAAAACTGTTTTTT.